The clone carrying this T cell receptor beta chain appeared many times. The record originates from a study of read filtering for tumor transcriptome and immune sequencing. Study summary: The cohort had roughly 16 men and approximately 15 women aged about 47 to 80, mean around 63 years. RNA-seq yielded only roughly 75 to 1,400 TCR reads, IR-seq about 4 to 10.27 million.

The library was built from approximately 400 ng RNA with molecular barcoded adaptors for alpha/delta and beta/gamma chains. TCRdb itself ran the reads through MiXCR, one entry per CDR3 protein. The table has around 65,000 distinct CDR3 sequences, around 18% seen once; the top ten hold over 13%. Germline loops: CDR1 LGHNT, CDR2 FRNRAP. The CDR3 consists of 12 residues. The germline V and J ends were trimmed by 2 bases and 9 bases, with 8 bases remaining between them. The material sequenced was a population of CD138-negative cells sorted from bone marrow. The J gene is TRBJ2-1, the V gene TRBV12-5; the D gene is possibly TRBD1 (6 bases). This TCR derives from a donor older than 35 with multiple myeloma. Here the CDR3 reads CASGLMGAEQFF. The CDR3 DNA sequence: TGTGCTAGTGGTTTGATGGGGGCTGAGCAGTTCTTC.